This T cell receptor beta chain was identified in a study of CD8 T cells in Susac syndrome. TEMRA cells were enriched by FACS, while CD8+ and CD4+ T cells were obtained through a negative isolation that was performed magnetically. The V end lost 3 bases, the J end lost 0 bases, and 6 bases lay between the germline ends. The CDR3 is 14 residues long. Per germline, CDR1 LNHDA and CDR2 SQIVND (reference sequence). Random hexamers primed reverse transcription of about 0.45 to 1 ug RNA. In TCRdb, the immunoSEQ multiplex PCR reads were re-called with MiXCR into one record per CDR3 protein. The sample contains about 130,000 distinct CDR3 sequences, 80% of which appear only once.

The sequence came from a human donor with multiple sclerosis. Sample: CD8+ T cells from PBMCs. The rearrangement joins TRBV19 to TRBJ1-5, with D unclear. This CDR3 is CASSITDSNQPQHF. The CDR3 coding sequence is TGTGCCAGTAGTATCACGGATAGCAATCAGCCCCAGCATTTT.